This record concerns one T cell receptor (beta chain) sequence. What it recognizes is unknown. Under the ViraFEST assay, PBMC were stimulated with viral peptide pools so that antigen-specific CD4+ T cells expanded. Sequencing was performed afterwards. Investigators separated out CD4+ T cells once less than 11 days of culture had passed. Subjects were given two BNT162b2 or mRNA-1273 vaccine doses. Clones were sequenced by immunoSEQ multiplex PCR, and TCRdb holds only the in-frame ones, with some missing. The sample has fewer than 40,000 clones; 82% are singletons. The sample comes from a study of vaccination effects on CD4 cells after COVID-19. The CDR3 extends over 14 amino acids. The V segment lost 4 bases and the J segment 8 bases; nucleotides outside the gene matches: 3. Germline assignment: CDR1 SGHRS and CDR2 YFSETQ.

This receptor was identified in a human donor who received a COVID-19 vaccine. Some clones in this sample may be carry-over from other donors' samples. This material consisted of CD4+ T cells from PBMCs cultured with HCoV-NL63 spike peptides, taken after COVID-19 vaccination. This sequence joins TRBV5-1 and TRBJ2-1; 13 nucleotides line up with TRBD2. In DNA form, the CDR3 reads TGCGCCAGCAGCCGGACTAGCGGGGGACATGAGCAGTTCTTC. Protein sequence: CASSRTSGGHEQFF. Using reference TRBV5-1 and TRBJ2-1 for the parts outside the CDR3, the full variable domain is KAGVTQTPRYLIKTRGQQVTLSCSPISGHRSVSWYQQTPGQGLQFLFEYFSETQRNKGNFPGRFSGRQFSNSRSEMNVSTLELGDSALYLCASSRTSGGHEQFFGPGTRLTVL.